The 22 T cell receptor beta chains below were found in one sample sequenced in a study of cytomegalovirus exposure and HLA in healthy donors. Researchers ran the PCR with 60 Vbeta and 13 Jbeta primers. Assay used: immunoSEQ multiplex PCR; TCRdb lists only in-frame clones, some missing. Of around 210,000 clones in the sample, 82% were seen once. Material for sequencing was PBMCs. All receptors derive from a woman aged 40 to 50 in good health and CMV-seronegative.

As DNA, the CDR3 is TGTGCCAGCAGCCCGATAGCGGGAGGGCCAGATGAGCAGTTCTTC. This translates into CASSPIAGGPDEQFF. This chain connects TRBV7-8 to TRBJ2-1; 11 positions match TRBD2. Losses at the gene ends were 5 bases for V and 8 bases for J; bases not matched to a gene: 8. Germline lookup yields CDR1 SGHVS and CDR2 FQNEAQ. The CDR3 length is 15 residues.

V gene TRBV7-6 combines with J gene TRBJ1-1; D might be TRBD1 (5 bases). The CDR3 length is 14 residues. CDR1 is SGHVS and CDR2 is FNYEAQ in the germline V gene. Trimming took 5 bases from V and 5 from J, leaving 15 bases between them. Here the CDR3 DNA reads TGTGCCAGCAGCGCCCTAGTGGGGGGAACTGAAGCTTTCTTT. This sequence encodes CASSALVGGTEAFF.

The chain links TRBV5-1 to TRBJ1-4; no firm D call. Germline V gene sequence: CDR1 SGHRS, CDR2 YFSETQ. This CDR3 has 14 amino acids. Trimming took off 1 base at V and 5 bases at J, with 9 bases between the two ends. The CDR3 DNA reads TGCGCCAGCAGCTTGAACCTCGGGAATGAAAAACTGTTTTTT. Translation: CASSLNLGNEKLFF.

This sequence joins TRBV27 and TRBJ2-1; the match to TRBD1 covers 9 bases. Losses at the gene ends were 5 bases for V and 1 base for J; bases not matched to a gene: 15. The CDR3 is made up of 19 amino acids. Germline CDR1 is MNHEY and CDR2 is SMNVEV (reference sequence). CDR3 sequence: CASSPRTGARGWSYNEQFF. CDR3 DNA sequence: TGTGCCAGCAGTCCCCGGACAGGGGCCCGTGGTTGGTCCTACAATGAGCAGTTCTTC.

The chain links TRBV5-1 to TRBJ2-7, with TRBD1 identical over 9 bases. Germline-derived CDR1 and CDR2 are SGHRS and YFSETQ. The trim removed 4 bases at V and 5 bases at J, leaving 7 bases unmatched. The CDR3 is made up of 14 amino acids. The CDR3 loop is CASSGQGFGNEQYF. The CDR3 region has the DNA TGCGCCAGCAGCGGACAGGGGTTTGGAAACGAGCAGTACTTC.

J is TRBJ2-7 and V is TRBV19, with TRBD1 as a possible D gene (7 bases). The CDR3 consists of 13 residues. Per the germline V gene, CDR1 is LNHDA and CDR2 is SQIVND (reference sequence). Trimming stripped 5 bases from V and 4 bases from J, with 12 bases between. The CDR3 DNA sequence: TGTGCCAGTAGTCCAGGGGGGCTTTACGAGCAGTACTTC. Encoded protein: CASSPGGLYEQYF.

The chain couples TRBV5-1 to TRBJ2-1; the match to TRBD2 covers 7 bases. This CDR3 has 15 amino acids. J lost 0 bases, V lost 5 bases, and 5 bases had no gene match. The germline V gene has CDR1 SGHRS and CDR2 YFSETQ. CDR3 loop: CASSREESSYNEQFF. CDR3 bases: TGCGCCAGCAGTCGGGAGGAGAGCTCCTACAATGAGCAGTTCTTC.

Written as DNA, the CDR3 is TGTGCCAGCAGTTACTCGGTCAGGGGGTCCTACGAGCAGTACTTC. Protein product: CASSYSVRGSYEQYF. The chain combines TRBV6-5 with TRBJ2-7; the match to TRBD1 covers 7 bases. The germline V gene encodes CDR1 MNHEY and CDR2 SVGAGI. The V and J ends lost 0 bases and 1 base, in that order; junction bases with no gene match: 3. This CDR3 spans 15 amino acids.

The chain links TRBV7-6 to TRBJ2-1; D gene ambiguous. V dropped 7 bases and J dropped 6 bases, with 7 bases sitting between them. The germline V gene has CDR1 SGHVS and CDR2 FNYEAQ. This CDR3 region has 11 residues. CDR3 loop: CASISRNEQFF. CDR3 bases: TGTGCCAGCATCAGTCGCAATGAGCAGTTCTTC.

The chain links TRBV6-6 to TRBJ1-1; TRBD1 might be the D (6 bases). The CDR3 runs to 14 residues. The V gene lost 4 bases and the J gene lost 3 bases, with 12 bases spanning the gap. Germline CDR1 is MNHNY and CDR2 is SVGAGI (reference sequence). The CDR3 here is CASSSAQGYTEAFF. The CDR3 bases are TGTGCCAGCAGTTCTGCCCAGGGGTACACTGAAGCTTTCTTT.

The chain has TRBV10-3 and TRBJ2-1, with 9 bases aligning to TRBD2. Germline CDR1 is ENHRY and CDR2 is SYGVKD. The CDR3 length is 15 residues. The V segment lost 3 bases and the J segment 8 bases; nucleotides outside the gene matches: 8. The DNA of the CDR3 is TGTGCCATCAGTGACCCTCTAGCGGGATTACATGAGCAGTTCTTC. This translates into CAISDPLAGLHEQFF.

V gene TRBV15 combines with J gene TRBJ2-7, with TRBD2 matching 12 bases. The J segment lost 1 base and the V segment lost 5 bases, leaving 6 bases of the junction unmatched. In germline, CDR1 is LNHNV, CDR2 YYDKDF (reference sequence). The CDR3 loop spans 16 amino acids. CDR3 in DNA: TGTGCCACCAGCGGCCGACTAGCGGGAGAGTCCTACGAGCAGTACTTC. Translated, it gives CATSGRLAGESYEQYF.

This rearrangement joins TRBV5-4 to TRBJ2-5, with 9 bases aligning to TRBD2. The tail of the sequence fits TRBJ2-7 better, so the J call may be wrong. In germline, CDR1 is SGHNT, CDR2 YYREEE (reference sequence). The CDR3 contains 15 residues. CDR3 amino acids: CASSPGGRGSYEQYF. The CDR3 region has the DNA TGTGCCAGCAGCCCCGGCGGGAGGGGCTCCTACGAGCAGTACTTC.

The chain links TRBV9 to TRBJ2-7; maybe TRBD1 (6 bases). Germline V gives CDR1 SGDLS, CDR2 YYNGEE. The CDR3 spans 13 residues. V gave up 2 bases and J gave up 3 bases, with 9 bases separating them. The CDR3 spells CASSVEGVYEQYF. For the CDR3, the DNA is TGTGCCAGCAGCGTTGAGGGGGTCTACGAGCAGTACTTC.

V is TRBV7-9 and J is TRBJ2-2; 11 bases map to TRBD2. The CDR3 runs to 14 residues. After removal of 10 bases from V and 1 base from J, the junction contained 2 bases not matched to a gene. The germline V gene encodes CDR1 SEHNR and CDR2 FQNEAQ (reference sequence). CDR3 DNA: TGTGCCATGGGGACTAGCGGGAACACCGGGGAGCTGTTTTTT. It translates to CAMGTSGNTGELFF.

This clone was counted a few times. V usage is TRBV6-6 and J usage is TRBJ2-3, with D maybe TRBD1 (5 bases). Trimming removed 4 bases at V and 1 base at J, with 15 bases between. The CDR3 is 16 residues long. Germline V lookup: CDR1 MNHNY, CDR2 SVGAGI (reference sequence). The chain's CDR3 is CASSSLGAGRTDTQYF. CDR3 nucleotides: TGTGCCAGCAGTTCCTTAGGGGCAGGGCGCACAGATACGCAGTATTTT.

CDR3 region: CASRKAGGSYEQYF. The CDR3 region has the DNA TGTGCCAGCAGGAAAGCGGGAGGCTCCTACGAGCAGTACTTC. The chain is built from TRBV5-4 and TRBJ2-7; 9 nucleotides align to TRBD2. In germline, CDR1 is SGHNT, CDR2 YYREEE (reference sequence). There are 14 residues in the CDR3. The trim removed 5 bases at V and 0 bases at J, leaving 3 bases unmatched.

V usage is TRBV7-9 and J usage is TRBJ1-5, with 7 bases that match TRBD1. The germline gives CDR1 SEHNR, CDR2 FQNEAQ (reference sequence). Trimming took 5 bases from V and 2 from J; bases not matched to a gene: 3. The length of the CDR3 is 14 residues. The CDR3 nucleotides are TGTGCCAGCAGCACCGGGACAGGCAATCAGCCCCAGCATTTT. It codes for CASSTGTGNQPQHF.

The chain links TRBV7-8 to TRBJ2-7; 7 bases map to TRBD1. This CDR3 contains 12 residues. V trimming: 5 bases; J trimming: 7 bases; junction bases outside the gene matches: 5. CDR1 and CDR2 (germline): SGHVS, FQNEAQ. Here the CDR3 reads CASSQTGEEQYF. CDR3 in DNA: TGTGCCAGCAGCCAAACAGGGGAGGAGCAGTACTTC. Full variable domain (missing parts from reference TRBV7-8 and TRBJ2-7): GAGVSQSPRYKVAKRGQDVALRCDPISGHVSLFWYQQALGQGPEFLTYFQNEAQLDKSGLPSDRFFAERPEGSVSTLKIQRTQQEDSAVYLCASSQTGEEQYFGPGTRLTVT.

The V gene is TRBV18, the J gene TRBJ1-4; the D is unclear. The V gene lost 3 bases and the J gene lost 0 bases, with 8 bases spanning the gap. Per germline, CDR1 KGHSH and CDR2 LQKENI. The CDR3 is 15 residues long. CDR3 residues: CASSPQEATNEKLFF. In DNA form, the CDR3 reads TGTGCCAGCTCACCGCAGGAAGCAACTAATGAAAAACTGTTTTTT.

The chain employs TRBV5-1 and TRBJ2-7, with 9 nucleotides matching TRBD1. This CDR3 has 13 residues. Germline V gene lookup returns CDR1 SGHRS and CDR2 YFSETQ. J was trimmed by 6 bases and V by 4 bases; bases with no gene match: 5. The CDR3 is CASSPTGGPEQYF. The CDR3, as DNA: TGCGCCAGCAGCCCGACAGGGGGTCCCGAGCAGTACTTC.

The gene calls are TRBV7-2 and TRBJ2-1; maybe TRBD2 (6 bases). The CDR3 sequence is 15 residues long. The germline V gene encodes CDR1 SGHTA and CDR2 FQGNSA. V lost 5 bases and J lost 3, with 14 bases in between. The CDR3 nucleotides are TGTGCCAGCAGCCCGACTAGTCAGGTCTACAATGAGCAGTTCTTC. This translates into CASSPTSQVYNEQFF.